What follows are 11 T cell receptor beta chains derived from one specimen sequenced in a study of identical twins. Using its own MiXCR run on the 5' RACE reads, TCRdb lists one record per CDR3 protein. The table includes about 900,000 distinct CDR3 sequences, more than 9% detected once. These same records also appear under a second study, on yellow fever vaccine responses in identical twins.

The source material was PBMCs. The source of these receptors is a woman under 30 in good health.

The rearrangement joins TRBV3-1 to TRBJ2-7; D may be TRBD2 (5 bases). The CDR3 consists of 15 residues. Germline loops: CDR1 LGHDT, CDR2 YNNKEL (reference sequence). V was shortened by 1 base and J by 0 bases, with 10 bases between the two germline ends. The CDR3 nucleotides read TGTGCCAGCAGCCAAGGGAGAGGGCCCTCCTACGAGCAGTACTTC. Translation gives CASSQGRGPSYEQYF.

The chain joins TRBV10-2 to TRBJ2-4; weak D call: TRBD1 (5 bases). Trimming cost V 3 bases and J 3 bases, with 15 bases left between them. From germline, CDR1 is WSHSY and CDR2 SAAADI. The CDR3 covers 16 residues. DNA of the CDR3: TGCGCCAGCAGTGAACCCGGGCAGGGCGGCAAAAACATTCAGTACTTC. This sequence encodes CASSEPGQGGKNIQYF.

The V gene is TRBV12-3 or TRBV12-4, the J gene TRBJ2-2; the D is unclear. Deletions cut 8 bases from V and 5 bases from J, with 6 bases between. There are 11 residues in the CDR3. CDR3 residues: CASARTGELFF. CDR3 nucleotides: TGTGCCAGCGCTAGGACCGGGGAGCTGTTTTTT.

This clonotype was seen a handful of times. The chain combines TRBV20-1 with TRBJ2-3; D not certain. CDR1 and CDR2 from the germline V gene are DFQATT and SNEGSKA (reference sequence). V was pared by 8 bases and J by 0 bases, with 15 bases between. The CDR3 has 14 amino acids. In DNA, the CDR3 is TGCAGTCAGGACCCTCGTGAAAGCACAGATACGCAGTATTTT. Its translation: CSQDPRESTDTQYF.

This clonotype was observed a few times. The chain joins TRBV7-9 to TRBJ1-2; D may be TRBD1 (5 bases). CDR1 is SEHNR and CDR2 is FQNEAQ in the germline V gene (reference sequence). V shed 2 bases and J shed 8 bases, with 9 bases lying between them. This CDR3 comprises 12 residues. CDR3 in DNA: TGTGCCAGCAGCTTAACAGGCAGGGGCTACACCTTC. This gives the protein CASSLTGRGYTF.

The table lists this clonotype with a few counts. The V and J genes are TRBV18 and TRBJ2-3; the D gene is possibly TRBD2 (5 bases). In germline, CDR1 is KGHSH, CDR2 LQKENI. V dropped 3 bases and J dropped 4 bases, with 8 bases sitting between them. The CDR3 has 13 amino acids. The CDR3 bases are TGTGCCAGCTCACCCCAGGAGGCAGATACGCAGTATTTT. Protein: CASSPQEADTQYF.

V and J are TRBV5-1 and TRBJ1-1; TRBD1 is a possible D gene (5 bases). The germline CDR1 and CDR2 sequences are SGHRS and YFSETQ. This CDR3 has 17 amino acids. With 7 bases removed from V and 4 bases from J, the gap between germline ends came to 26 bases. The DNA for the CDR3 is TGCGCCAGCTCGCTCAGGGCAGGCCAGAGTTTAGGCACTGAAGCTTTCTTT. Amino acid sequence: CASSLRAGQSLGTEAFF.

V usage is TRBV29-1 and J usage is TRBJ2-5; TRBD1 matches at 7 bases. CDR1 is SQVTM, CDR2 ANQGSEA, per germline. V lost 0 bases to trimming and J lost 5 bases; unmatched junction nucleotides: 6. The CDR3 runs 14 residues. Written as DNA, the CDR3 is TGCAGCGTTGAAGATCACAGGGGCGGGGAGACCCAGTACTTC. It yields the protein CSVEDHRGGETQYF.

This chain uses TRBV27 with TRBJ2-3; TRBD2 matches at 8 bases. Germline CDR1 and CDR2: MNHEY and SMNVEV (reference sequence). This CDR3 is built from 15 residues. J gave up 3 bases and V 3 bases, and 5 bases lay outside the gene matches. In DNA form, the CDR3 reads TGTGCCAGCAGTTTTGTCGGGGGGGCGACAGATACGCAGTATTTT. This encodes CASSFVGGATDTQYF.

Many counts were recorded for this clonotype. DNA of the CDR3: TGTGCCAGCAGTAAAAGGGAGCTCACTGAAGCTTTCTTT. Translated, it gives CASSKRELTEAFF. V and J are TRBV12-3 or TRBV12-4 and TRBJ1-1, with no clear D. The CDR3 consists of 13 residues. The V end was cut by 5 bases, the J end by 4 bases, with 11 bases between.

This clonotype was detected a few times. The chain has TRBV29-1 and TRBJ1-2, with D maybe TRBD1 (6 bases). CDR1 and CDR2 (germline): SQVTM, ANQGSEA. This CDR3 comprises 12 residues. V shed 6 bases and J shed 8 bases, with 16 bases lying between them. In nucleotides, the CDR3 is TGCAGCGTCATATACTTGGGGGGCGGCTACACCTTC. This translates into CSVIYLGGGYTF.